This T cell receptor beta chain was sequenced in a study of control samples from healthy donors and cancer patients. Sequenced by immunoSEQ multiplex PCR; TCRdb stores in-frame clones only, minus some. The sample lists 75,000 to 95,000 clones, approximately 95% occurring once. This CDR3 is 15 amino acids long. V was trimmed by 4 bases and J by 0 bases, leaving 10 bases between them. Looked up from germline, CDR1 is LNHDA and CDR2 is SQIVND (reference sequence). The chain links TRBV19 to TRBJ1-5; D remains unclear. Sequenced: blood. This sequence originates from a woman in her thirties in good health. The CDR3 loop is CASSKDVYSNQPQHF. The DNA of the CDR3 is TGTGCCAGTAGTAAGGATGTATATAGCAATCAGCCCCAGCATTTT.